This entry lists 15 T cell receptor beta chains sequenced from one sample in a study of cytomegalovirus exposure and HLA in healthy donors. With 60 Vbeta and 13 Jbeta primers, the PCR was carried out. Sequenced by immunoSEQ multiplex PCR; TCRdb stores in-frame clones only, minus some. The data hold hundreds of thousands of clones, with approximately 82% observed a single time. Material: PBMCs. The receptors here all came from a man aged 18 to 29 in good health and CMV-seronegative.

The chain couples TRBV6-1 to TRBJ1-5; 11 nucleotides line up with TRBD1. Germline V gene sequence: CDR1 MNHNS, CDR2 SASEGT. J gave up 5 bases and V 6 bases, and 3 bases lay outside the gene matches. CDR3 length: 14 residues. CDR3 nucleotide sequence: TGTGCCAGCAGGCCGGGACAGGGGGATCAGCCCCAGCATTTT. Translation gives CASRPGQGDQPQHF.

This chain uses TRBV5-1 with TRBJ2-5, with 8 bases identical to TRBD1. The J call is in doubt because the DNA end fits TRBJ2-7 better. CDR3 length: 14 residues. Germline V gene sequence: CDR1 SGHRS, CDR2 YFSETQ. CDR3 protein: CASSSRTGNYEQYF. CDR3 coding DNA: TGCGCCAGCAGCAGTCGGACAGGGAACTACGAGCAGTACTTC.

This clone was seen a few times. The chain employs TRBV6-5 and TRBJ1-1; no firm D call. The CDR3 is 13 residues long. From germline, CDR1 is MNHEY and CDR2 SVGAGI. V gave up 1 base and J gave up 1 base, with 4 bases separating them. The CDR3, as DNA: TGTGCCAGCAGTTACTTCAGGAACACTGAAGCTTTCTTT. It specifies CASSYFRNTEAFF.

This CDR3 reads CASTGGGIETQYF. The CDR3 nucleotides are TGTGCCAGTACGGGGGGGGGAATAGAGACCCAGTACTTC. V usage is TRBV19 and J usage is TRBJ2-5; TRBD2 matches at 8 bases. Germline CDR1 and CDR2: LNHDA and SQIVND (reference sequence). The CDR3 is 13 residues long. The V gene end was trimmed by 7 bases and the J gene end by 4 bases; junction bases not matched to a gene: 5.

The V gene is TRBV13, the J gene TRBJ2-2; TRBD2 matches 9 bases. Germline CDR1 reads PRHDT; CDR2 reads FYEKMQ (reference sequence). The CDR3 loop spans 16 amino acids. After removal of 5 bases from V and 0 bases from J, the junction contained 4 bases not matched to a gene. As DNA, the CDR3 is TGTGCCAGCAGCACCAGGACTAGCGCGAACACCGGGGAGCTGTTTTTT. Its protein product is CASSTRTSANTGELFF. Full variable domain (missing parts from reference TRBV13 and TRBJ2-2): AAGVIQSPRHLIKEKRETATLKCYPIPRHDTVYWYQQGPGQDPQFLISFYEKMQSDKGSIPDRFSAQQFSDYHSELNMSSLELGDSALYFCASSTRTSANTGELFFGEGSRLTVL.

The genes are TRBV7-9 and TRBJ2-7; D not resolved. With 5 bases removed from V and 1 base from J, the gap between germline ends came to 6 bases. The CDR3 consists of 12 residues. In germline, CDR1 is SEHNR, CDR2 FQNEAQ (reference sequence). Here the CDR3 reads CASSPQSYEQYF. The CDR3 DNA sequence: TGTGCCAGCAGCCCACAGTCCTACGAGCAGTACTTC.

The chain is built from TRBV4-2 and TRBJ2-7, with a tentative D call TRBD1 (5 bases). The length of the CDR3 is 14 residues. Between the trimmed V and J ends, which lost 1 base and 3 bases, there was a span of 10 bases. Germline V lookup: CDR1 LGHNA, CDR2 YNFKEQ. CDR3 nucleotide sequence: TGTGCCAGCAGCCAAGCAGGGTTGGGCTACGAGCAGTACTTC. It is translated as CASSQAGLGYEQYF.

The V and J genes are TRBV28 and TRBJ2-7, with a tentative D call TRBD1 (6 bases). The germline V gene has CDR1 MDHEN and CDR2 SYDVKM. V lost 1 base and J 1 base, leaving 8 bases between the germline ends. The CDR3 spans 14 residues. Here the CDR3 reads CASSLYGTSYEQYF. Written as DNA, the CDR3 is TGTGCCAGCAGTTTATACGGGACATCCTACGAGCAGTACTTC.

This rearrangement joins TRBV29-1 to TRBJ2-1, with D maybe TRBD2 (6 bases). The CDR3 length is 12 residues. V was shortened by 7 bases and J by 4 bases, with 11 bases between the two germline ends. Germline loops: CDR1 SQVTM, CDR2 ANQGSEA. The CDR3 DNA is TGCAGCGCGAGAGGAGGGTACAATGAGCAGTTCTTC. It is translated as CSARGGYNEQFF.

V is TRBV7-9 and J is TRBJ1-2, with 8 bases aligning to TRBD1. Trimming cost V 4 bases and J 5 bases; bases outside gene matches: 6. There are 14 residues in the CDR3. Germline-derived CDR1 and CDR2 are SEHNR and FQNEAQ (reference sequence). CDR3 DNA sequence: TGTGCCAGCAGCTCACGGACAGGGCCGTATGGCTACACCTTC. Protein: CASSSRTGPYGYTF.

The V and J genes are TRBV6-1 and TRBJ2-7, with a weak D call TRBD2 (6 bases). This CDR3 is 14 amino acids long. V was shortened by 6 bases and J by 0 bases, with 12 bases between the two germline ends. Germline V gene lookup returns CDR1 MNHNS and CDR2 SASEGT. CDR3 sequence (DNA): TGTGCCAGCAGGGGATGGGACTTCTCCTACGAGCAGTACTTC. Translated: CASRGWDFSYEQYF.

The rearrangement links TRBV10-3 to TRBJ1-1; 7 bases fit TRBD1. Per the germline V gene, CDR1 is ENHRY and CDR2 is SYGVKD. Unmatched junction bases numbered 10, after V lost 8 bases and J lost 7 bases. The CDR3 covers 13 residues. The CDR3 nucleotides are TGTGCCATCGGATTAGGGGGCGGGGATGAAGCTTTCTTT. It specifies CAIGLGGGDEAFF.

The V and J genes are TRBV27 and TRBJ1-5; 8 nucleotides agree with TRBD1. There are 14 residues in the CDR3. Germline V CDR1 and CDR2: MNHEY, SMNVEV (reference sequence). The V segment lost 6 bases and the J segment 4 bases; nucleotides outside the gene matches: 5. CDR3 nucleotides: TGTGCCAGCAGGACAGGGGTTGGGAATCAGCCCCAGCATTTT. Amino acid sequence: CASRTGVGNQPQHF.

A remark on this clone: Relative to the germline gene, one junction end is altered; a read error may explain this. This chain links TRBV19 with TRBJ1-2; no clear D. Germline assignment: CDR1 LNHDA and CDR2 SQIVND (reference sequence). This CDR3 is 13 amino acids long. The CDR3 loop reads CASSRTEPYGHTF. In DNA form, the CDR3 reads TGTGCCAGTAGTCGGACTGAACCGTATGGCCACACCTTC.

V usage is TRBV21-1 and J usage is TRBJ2-3; the listed D gene, TRBD2, was not tested against the DNA. TRBV21-1 is described as a pseudogene. The CDR3 runs 17 residues. CDR3 sequence: CASSKEGSGGPADTQYF. CDR3 nucleotides: TGTGCCAGCAGCAAAGAAGGTTCGGGAGGGCCCGCAGATACGCAGTATTTT.